This T cell receptor beta chain was sequenced in a study of cytomegalovirus exposure and HLA in healthy donors. It was with 60 Vbeta and 13 Jbeta primers that the PCR ran. Assay: immunoSEQ multiplex PCR; the TCRdb copy retains only in-frame clones and omits some. Among approximately 170,000 clones listed, roughly 73% were seen once. The CDR3 has 15 amino acids. Germline CDR1 SGHTA, CDR2 FQGNSA. V lost 2 bases and J lost 3, with 12 bases in between. The study's findings and limits: Among CMV-associated TCR beta chains, most appeared HLA-restricted in a later analysis.

With respect to this clone: Its specificity is not known.

The chain is built from TRBV7-2 and TRBJ2-3, with D maybe TRBD2 (6 bases). Source material: PBMCs. The sequence was obtained from a female donor in good health and CMV-seronegative. DNA of the CDR3: TGTGCCAGCAGCTTATGGGGTGGGGGGACAGATACGCAGTATTTT. This translates into CASSLWGGGTDTQYF.